Following are 28 T cell receptor beta chains from one sample sequenced in a study of cytomegalovirus exposure and HLA in healthy donors. Assay: immunoSEQ multiplex PCR; the TCRdb copy retains only in-frame clones and omits some. The table includes some 170,000 clones, 86% detected once. What was sequenced was PBMCs. The receptors were sampled from a woman aged 18 to 35 in good health and CMV-seronegative.

The chain uses TRBV29-1 and TRBJ2-1, with 11 bases aligning to TRBD2. The CDR3 covers 15 residues. Germline CDR1 and CDR2: SQVTM and ANQGSEA. The J segment lost 4 bases and the V segment lost 5 bases, leaving 7 bases of the junction unmatched. This CDR3 reads CSVLATSGIYNEQFF. The CDR3 DNA is TGCAGCGTTCTCGCGACTAGCGGGATTTACAATGAGCAGTTCTTC.

This chain links TRBV18 with TRBJ2-7; 10 bases fit TRBD2. In germline, CDR1 is KGHSH, CDR2 LQKENI. V shed 5 bases and J 5 bases; nucleotides not matched to a gene: 6. The CDR3 is made up of 14 amino acids. In nucleotides, the CDR3 is TGTGCCAGCTCATCAACTAGCGGGGAGAACGAGCAGTACTTC. Its protein product is CASSSTSGENEQYF.

The V gene is TRBV6-5, the J gene TRBJ1-2; TRBD1 matches 9 bases. CDR3 length equals 14 residues. After removal of 6 bases from V and 4 bases from J, the junction contained 6 bases not matched to a gene. The V gene's germline CDR1 is MNHEY and CDR2 SVGAGI. This CDR3 reads CASSPPGQGYGYTF. Here the CDR3 DNA reads TGTGCCAGCAGCCCTCCGGGACAGGGCTATGGCTACACCTTC.

This clone was found once. J is TRBJ2-3 and V is TRBV27; D possibly corresponds to TRBD2 (6 bases). Trimming removed 3 bases from V and 2 bases from J, with 21 bases in between. This CDR3 has 18 residues. Germline assignment: CDR1 MNHEY and CDR2 SMNVEV (reference sequence). CDR3 amino acids: CASSFVPEGSEITDTQYF. As DNA, the CDR3 is TGTGCCAGCAGTTTCGTACCGGAGGGGAGCGAGATCACAGATACGCAGTATTTT.

The chain is built from TRBV9 and TRBJ2-7, with D tentatively TRBD2 (5 bases). The V end was cut by 3 bases, the J end by 0 bases, with 22 bases between. The CDR3 covers 18 residues. Germline V gives CDR1 SGDLS, CDR2 YYNGEE. The CDR3 coding sequence is TGTGCCAGCAGCGAGGAGGTCGGCGAACCCTCTTCCTCCTACGAGCAGTACTTC. Amino acids: CASSEEVGEPSSSYEQYF.

In its sample, this clone was seen once. The rearrangement links TRBV10-3 to TRBJ1-5; TRBD1 agrees at 7 bases. Germline-derived CDR1 and CDR2 are ENHRY and SYGVKD. The CDR3 has 17 amino acids. J was trimmed by 0 bases and V by 0 bases; bases with no gene match: 5. The CDR3 nucleotides are TGTGCCATCAGTGAGTCAGGGGGACAGCATAGCAATCAGCCCCAGCATTTT. It translates to CAISESGGQHSNQPQHF.

The chain's CDR3 is CASSPRGGRETQYF. The CDR3 DNA sequence: TGTGCCAGCAGCCCCCGGGGGGGGAGAGAGACCCAGTACTTC. V usage is TRBV9 and J usage is TRBJ2-5, with TRBD2 matching over 8 bases. V gave up 4 bases and J gave up 4 bases; unmatched junction bases: 6. The CDR3 is 14 amino acids. Looked up from germline, CDR1 is SGDLS and CDR2 is YYNGEE. Together with reference TRBV9 and TRBJ2-5, the CDR3 gives the full variable domain: DSGVTQTPKHLITATGQRVTLRCSPRSGDLSVYWYQQSLDQGLQFLIQYYNGEERAKGNILERFSAQQFPDLHSELNLSSLELGDSALYFCASSPRGGRETQYFGPGTRLLVL.

In its sample, this clone was seen a few times. V and J are TRBV13 and TRBJ1-2, with 7 bases fitting TRBD1. Germline V CDR1 and CDR2: PRHDT, FYEKMQ (reference sequence). V lost 5 bases and J lost 4; bases outside the gene matches: 4. The CDR3 consists of 13 residues. The CDR3 loop is CASSPDRAYGYTF. CDR3 bases: TGTGCCAGCAGCCCCGACAGGGCCTATGGCTACACCTTC.

This rearrangement joins TRBV19 to TRBJ1-1; 9 nucleotides align to TRBD1. Germline V gene sequence: CDR1 LNHDA, CDR2 SQIVND (reference sequence). V was clipped by 5 bases and J by 5 bases; unmatched bases: 3. The CDR3 runs to 13 residues. CDR3 nucleotide sequence: TGTGCCAGTAGTGGGACAGGGAGAACTGAAGCTTTCTTT. This encodes CASSGTGRTEAFF.

The gene calls are TRBV18 and TRBJ2-7; TRBD2 aligns across 11 bases. Trimming removed 6 bases from V and 4 bases from J; junction bases left unmatched: 8. The CDR3 sequence is 15 residues long. Germline V lookup: CDR1 KGHSH, CDR2 LQKENI. The CDR3 spells CASSPGLAGPYEQYF. CDR3 in DNA: TGTGCCAGCTCGCCAGGACTAGCGGGCCCATACGAGCAGTACTTC.

This clone has just one count. The rearrangement joins TRBV30 to TRBJ1-5; D not certain. Trimming left V 7 bases short and J 2 bases short, with 15 bases between. The CDR3 contains 14 residues. Germline-derived CDR1 and CDR2 are GTSNPN and SVGIG (reference sequence). As DNA, the CDR3 is TGTGCCTACCGAGACCGGGTGGGCAATCAGCCCCAGCATTTT. It yields the protein CAYRDRVGNQPQHF.

J is TRBJ2-7 and V is TRBV11-1; D not certain. This CDR3 contains 12 residues. Germline V gene sequence: CDR1 SGHAT, CDR2 FQDESV (reference sequence). V lost 4 bases, J lost 2 bases, and 6 bases lay in between. The CDR3, as DNA: TGTGCCAGCAGCTACGACACCTACGAGCAGTACTTC. Amino acid sequence: CASSYDTYEQYF.

The rearrangement uses TRBV4-1 and TRBJ1-1; D is unclear. V lost 0 bases and J lost 6, with 5 bases in between. The CDR3 is 12 residues long. The V gene's germline CDR1 is MGHRA and CDR2 YSYEKL. CDR3 coding DNA: TGCGCCAGCAGCCAAGATCCGGCTGAAGCTTTCTTT. It encodes CASSQDPAEAFF.

The chain carries TRBV5-1 and TRBJ2-7, with TRBD2 identical over 10 bases. CDR1 and CDR2 (germline): SGHRS, YFSETQ. V gave up 4 bases and J gave up 3 bases; unmatched junction bases: 4. This CDR3 has 14 residues. The CDR3 DNA is TGCGCCAGCAGCCAAACTAGCGGGGTCTACGAGCAGTACTTC. It is translated as CASSQTSGVYEQYF.

The rearrangement uses TRBV19 and TRBJ1-2; D gene unclear. CDR3 size: 15 residues. Germline loops: CDR1 LNHDA, CDR2 SQIVND (reference sequence). V gave up 7 bases and J gave up 0 bases, with 15 bases separating them. The chain's CDR3 is CASKPPSEANYGYTF. CDR3 nucleotides: TGTGCCAGTAAGCCCCCCTCAGAGGCTAACTATGGCTACACCTTC.

To note about this clone: Other DNA sequences from this sample encode an identical CDR3 as well. This chain connects TRBV4-1 to TRBJ1-5; D might be TRBD1 (5 bases). Trimming pared 0 bases from V and 5 bases from J, leaving 8 bases between. This CDR3 is built from 14 residues. The germline CDR1 and CDR2 sequences are MGHRA and YSYEKL. The CDR3 region is CASSQDRGYQPQHF. The CDR3 DNA sequence: TGCGCCAGCAGCCAAGATCGGGGGTATCAGCCCCAGCATTTT.

The chain recombines TRBV5-1 with TRBJ2-4; 7 positions match TRBD1. Germline assignment: CDR1 SGHRS and CDR2 YFSETQ. V shed 0 bases, J shed 11 bases, and the junction held 8 bases outside the gene matches. The CDR3 has 14 residues. The CDR3 protein is CASSLGFGTAFQYF. The CDR3 region has the DNA TGCGCCAGCAGCTTGGGGTTCGGGACAGCTTTTCAGTACTTC.

The V gene is TRBV7-9, the J gene TRBJ1-2, with D uncertain. Trimming shortened V by 5 bases and J by 0 bases, and 4 bases separated the two germline ends. The CDR3 covers 12 residues. Germline CDR1 is SEHNR and CDR2 is FQNEAQ (reference sequence). The CDR3 loop reads CASSRANYGYTF. The CDR3 bases are TGTGCCAGCAGCAGAGCTAACTATGGCTACACCTTC.

The chain is built from TRBV7-9 and TRBJ1-2, with TRBD1 matching over 9 bases. Per germline, CDR1 SEHNR and CDR2 FQNEAQ (reference sequence). J was trimmed by 7 bases and V by 4 bases; bases with no gene match: 16. The CDR3 is made up of 17 amino acids. CDR3 loop: CASSYYRDRVVESGYTF. In DNA, the CDR3 is TGTGCCAGCAGCTACTACCGGGACAGGGTGGTGGAGAGTGGCTACACCTTC.

The chain carries TRBV7-9 and TRBJ2-2; D is uncertain. Between the trimmed V and J ends, which lost 5 bases and 6 bases, there was a span of 10 bases. The CDR3 is 13 residues long. Germline V gene sequence: CDR1 SEHNR, CDR2 FQNEAQ (reference sequence). CDR3 in amino acids: CASSITESGELFF. The CDR3 nucleotides read TGTGCCAGCAGCATAACTGAGTCCGGGGAGCTGTTTTTT.

This chain links TRBV2 with TRBJ2-1, with TRBD1 matching 10 bases. Germline V gives CDR1 SNHLY, CDR2 FYNNEI. The CDR3 covers 16 residues. The V and J ends lost 6 bases and 5 bases, in that order; junction bases with no gene match: 10. The CDR3 DNA follows: TGTGCCAGCAGATACCCCGGGACAGGGGTAGACAATGAGCAGTTCTTC. Translating gives CASRYPGTGVDNEQFF.

V gene TRBV5-5 combines with J gene TRBJ1-3; the match to TRBD1 covers 7 bases. This CDR3 contains 15 residues. Trimming removed 2 bases from V and 0 bases from J; junction bases left unmatched: 2. Germline CDR1 SGHKS, CDR2 YYEKEE (reference sequence). Written as DNA, the CDR3 is TGTGCCAGCAGCTTCAGGGGGAACTCTGGAAACACCATATATTTT. Residues: CASSFRGNSGNTIYF.

This chain connects TRBV29-1 to TRBJ2-7; 9 nucleotides line up with TRBD1. The CDR3 loop spans 17 amino acids. Germline assignment: CDR1 SQVTM and CDR2 ANQGSEA. With 4 bases clipped from V and 3 bases from J, the junction kept 16 bases outside the gene matches. In DNA form, the CDR3 reads TGCAGCGTTGGATCCGGGACAGGGTATTTGAGAAACTACGAGCAGTACTTC. Amino acids: CSVGSGTGYLRNYEQYF.

This clone was detected a few times. The chain links TRBV28 to TRBJ1-1; D gene unclear. CDR3 length: 14 amino acids. Trimming pared 3 bases from V and 4 bases from J, leaving 12 bases between. Per germline, CDR1 MDHEN and CDR2 SYDVKM. This CDR3 is CASSFLYGGTEAFF. In DNA form, the CDR3 reads TGTGCCAGCAGTTTTTTGTACGGAGGCACTGAAGCTTTCTTT.

This chain joins TRBV5-6 and TRBJ1-6, with no clear D. The CDR3 is made up of 16 amino acids. The germline CDR1 and CDR2 sequences are SGHDT and YYEEEE. The V end lost 3 bases, the J end lost 2 bases, and 12 bases lay between the germline ends. The CDR3 nucleotides are TGTGCCAGCAGCTCGATCGGGTTGACCTATAATTCACCCCTCCACTTT. It codes for CASSSIGLTYNSPLHF.

The chain joins TRBV7-9 to TRBJ1-2; D gene unclear. Germline V gene data show CDR1 as SEHNR and CDR2 as FQNEAQ (reference sequence). The CDR3 has 13 residues. The V and J ends lost 1 base and 10 bases respectively, with 13 bases between them. CDR3 bases: TGTGCCAGCAGCTTAGACGGGATTCGAGACTACACCTTC. This translates into CASSLDGIRDYTF.

This sequence joins TRBV25-1 and TRBJ2-1; 8 bases line up with TRBD2. The CDR3 has 14 amino acids. The germline V gene has CDR1 MGHDK and CDR2 SYGVNS. V was clipped by 2 bases and J by 10 bases; unmatched bases: 7. CDR3 sequence (DNA): TGTGCCAGCAGTGAAGCGGGAGGACCGGAGGAGCAGTTCTTC. Translating gives CASSEAGGPEEQFF.

The chain combines TRBV6-5 with TRBJ1-4; maybe TRBD1 (6 bases). Germline V lookup: CDR1 MNHEY, CDR2 SVGAGI. This CDR3 has 14 amino acids. V was clipped by 10 bases and J by 8 bases, with 20 bases between them. CDR3 nucleotide sequence: TGTGCCACAGGGGAGGGGGTACAGAAGGAAAAACTGTTTTTT. Amino acid sequence: CATGEGVQKEKLFF.